Listed below are T cell receptor beta chains from one sample, sequenced in a study of PD-L1 blockade in urothelial cancer. Some clones are missing from TCRdb's copy, which holds only in-frame ones; the method was immunoSEQ multiplex PCR. The table lists 95,000 or so clones, around 87% of them singletons. The material sequenced was PBMCs, taken around atezolizumab (anti-PD-L1) treatment. The origin of the receptors is a man aged 55-75 years with urothelial cancer. CDR3s include the opening cysteine and the closing phenylalanine or tryptophan. Fields, in order: clone size, D gene, V gene, J gene, CDR3 DNA, CDR3 protein. D genes are given only for firm matches. The size field is filled for only some rows; it gives once, few, many or a size class.

size: once; D: NA; V: TRBV5-6; J: TRBJ1-4; DNA: TGTGCCAGCAGCTTGGAGCAGGGCGGTGAAAAACTGTTTTTT; CDR3: CASSLEQGGEKLFF
size: NA; D: TRBD1; V: TRBV6-1; J: TRBJ2-7; DNA: TGTGCCAGTAACACCGGGACAGGGGTCGAGCAGTACTTC; CDR3: CASNTGTGVEQYF
size: NA; D: TRBD1; V: TRBV6-1; J: TRBJ2-7; DNA: TGTGCCAGCAGGACGGACAGGGGGCTCGACGAGCAGTACTTC; CDR3: CASRTDRGLDEQYF
size: NA; D: TRBD1; V: TRBV19; J: TRBJ1-2; DNA: TGTGCCAGTAGTGTTGACAGGGTGAGCTATGGCTACACCTTC; CDR3: CASSVDRVSYGYTF
size: once; D: NA; V: TRBV15; J: TRBJ2-5; DNA: TGTGCCACCAGCAGAGACAGGCAAGAGACCCAGTACTTC; CDR3: CATSRDRQETQYF
size: NA; D: NA; V: TRBV7-3; J: TRBJ2-1; DNA: TGTGCCAGCAGCCCGGACGACAGGTCCTACAATGAGCAGTTCTTC; CDR3: CASSPDDRSYNEQFF
size: NA; D: TRBD1; V: TRBV27; J: TRBJ1-1; DNA: TGTGCCAGCACCCCCCGGACAGGGGGCGGAGGGACTGAAGCTTTCTTT; CDR3: CASTPRTGGGGTEAFF
size: NA; D: NA; V: TRBV7-3; J: TRBJ2-6; DNA: TGTGCCAGCAGCTTAGACAGAGCGCCCTCTGGGGCCAACGTCCTGACTTTC; CDR3: CASSLDRAPSGANVLTF
size: NA; D: NA; V: TRBV2; J: TRBJ2-5; DNA: TGTGCCACCCTTAGGGAGAAGACCCAGTACTTC; CDR3: CATLREKTQYF
size: few; D: TRBD2; V: TRBV11-2; J: TRBJ2-1; DNA: TGTGCCAGCAGCTACATTACCGGGACTAGCGTCGATGAGCAGTTCTTC; CDR3: CASSYITGTSVDEQFF
size: NA; D: NA; V: TRBV19; J: TRBJ1-2; DNA: TGTGCCAGTAGTATAGTCCTACAGCCGGTCTATGGCTACACCTTC; CDR3: CASSIVLQPVYGYTF
size: NA; D: TRBD2; V: TRBV15; J: TRBJ2-3; DNA: TGTGCCACCAGCGTACGACTAGCGGCTAGCACAGATACGCAGTATTTT; CDR3: CATSVRLAASTDTQYF
size: NA; D: TRBD2; V: TRBV5-4; J: TRBJ2-7; DNA: TGTGCCAGCAGCTCCGGGGAGGGTCTTCTTTTATACGAGCAGTACTTC; CDR3: CASSSGEGLLLYEQYF
size: NA; D: NA; V: TRBV9; J: TRBJ1-5; DNA: TGTGCCAGCAGCGCGGGGGGAGCGGGCAATCAGCCCCAGCATTTT; CDR3: CASSAGGAGNQPQHF
size: NA; D: NA; V: TRBV7-9; J: TRBJ2-2; DNA: TGTGCCAGCAGCTTCGGGACATTGAACACCGGGGAGCTGTTTTTT; CDR3: CASSFGTLNTGELFF
size: NA; D: TRBD2; V: TRBV7-2; J: TRBJ2-7; DNA: TGTGCCAGCAGCTTAGAAGGCTCCAGCGGGATTAGGGAGCAGTACTTC; CDR3: CASSLEGSSGIREQYF
size: NA; D: TRBD1; V: TRBV18; J: TRBJ1-5; DNA: TGTGCCAGCTCTCTCTTCCGGACGGGACAGGGGGTCAATCAGCCCCAGCATTTT; CDR3: CASSLFRTGQGVNQPQHF
size: NA; D: NA; V: TRBV5-4; J: TRBJ1-2; DNA: TGTGCCACCTATCCCGGGGACAAGTATGGCTACACCTTC; CDR3: CATYPGDKYGYTF
size: NA; D: NA; V: TRBV29-1; J: TRBJ2-1; DNA: TGCAGCGACAAAAGAGGCCCTCCACGACAGTTCTTC; CDR3: CSDKRGPPRQFF
size: NA; D: NA; V: TRBV18; J: TRBJ2-3; DNA: TGTGCCAGCTCGCCCCGTGGCAGGGGGGGCACAGATACGCAGTATTTT; CDR3: CASSPRGRGGTDTQYF
size: few; D: NA; V: TRBV6-1; J: TRBJ1-5; DNA: TGTGCCAGCAGTGAAATGAGGACAGGCAATCAGCCCCAGCATTTT; CDR3: CASSEMRTGNQPQHF
size: NA; D: NA; V: TRBV13; J: TRBJ2-1; DNA: TGTGCCAGCAGCTTAGTCCAGAAGTTCTATGAGCAGTTCTTC; CDR3: CASSLVQKFYEQFF
size: NA; D: TRBD2; V: TRBV5-1; J: TRBJ2-5; DNA: TGCGCCAGCAGCTCCACGACTAGCGCTCAAGAGACCCAGTACTTC; CDR3: CASSSTTSAQETQYF
size: NA; D: TRBD2; V: TRBV28; J: TRBJ2-3; DNA: TGTGCCAGCACAGTGATCGGACTAGCGGGAGAAGGCACAGATACGCAGTATTTT; CDR3: CASTVIGLAGEGTDTQYF
size: NA; D: TRBD1; V: TRBV5-1; J: TRBJ2-5; DNA: TGCGCCAGCAGCGGGGGACAGGGGGCTTTCTTAGAGACCCAGTACTTC; CDR3: CASSGGQGAFLETQYF
size: NA; D: TRBD2; V: TRBV19; J: TRBJ2-1; DNA: TGTGCCAGCGGGGGGACTACCCTCAATGAGCAGTTCTTC; CDR3: CASGGTTLNEQFF